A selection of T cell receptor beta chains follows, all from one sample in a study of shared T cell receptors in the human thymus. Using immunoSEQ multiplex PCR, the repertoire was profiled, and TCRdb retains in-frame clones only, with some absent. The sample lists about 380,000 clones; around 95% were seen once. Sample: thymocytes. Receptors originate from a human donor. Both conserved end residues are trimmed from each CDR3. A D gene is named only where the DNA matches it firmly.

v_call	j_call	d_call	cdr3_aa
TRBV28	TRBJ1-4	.	ASSSVAGRGSCEKLF
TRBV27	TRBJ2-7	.	ASSSSPTYEQY
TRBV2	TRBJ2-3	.	ASSESQRVNTQY
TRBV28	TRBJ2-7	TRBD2	ASSFPLAENYEQY
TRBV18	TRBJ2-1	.	ASSPQNGGAYNEQF
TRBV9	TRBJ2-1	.	ASTPGHVYNEQF
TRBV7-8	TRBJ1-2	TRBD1	ASSKRDRRSYGYT
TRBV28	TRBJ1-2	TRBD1	ASTNSLSRGRSGANYGYT
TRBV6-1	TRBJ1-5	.	ASSGGRLYSNQPQH
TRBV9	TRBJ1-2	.	ASTEGMGFAGYT
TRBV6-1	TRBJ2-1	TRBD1	ASSDRGKTYNEQF
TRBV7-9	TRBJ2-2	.	ASSLEPLPRGTGELF
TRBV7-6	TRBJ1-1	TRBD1	ASSYGTAIPNTEAF
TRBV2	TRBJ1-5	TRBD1	ASSETVRDRVDNQPQH
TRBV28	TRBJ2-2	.	ASSRTGSSTGELF
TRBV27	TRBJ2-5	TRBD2	ASSSASGSGVETQY
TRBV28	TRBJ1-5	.	ASSYPTGGWGQPQH
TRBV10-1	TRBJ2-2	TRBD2	ASRANLKAGGVTGELF
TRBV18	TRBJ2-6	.	ASSAAGQSLSSGANVLT
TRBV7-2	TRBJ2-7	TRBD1	ASRPEGTAISYEQY
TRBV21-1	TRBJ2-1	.	ASSTTRQVTHSYNEQF
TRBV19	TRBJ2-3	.	ASSMATSPGGPGSDTQY
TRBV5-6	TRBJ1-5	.	ASSFRWGGGSNQPQH
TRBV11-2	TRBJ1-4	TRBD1	ASSPLRDRINEKLF
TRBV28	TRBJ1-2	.	ASSNPLVYGYT
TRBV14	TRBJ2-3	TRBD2	ASSPASGKDTQY